Listed here is a single TCR beta chain. This clone was detected only once. No cognate antigen has been identified for it. No qualities accompany the bases; no much larger clone lies one base away. Deletion took 0 bases off V and 2 bases off J, with a span of 9 bases between the germline ends. Spanning cysteine to phenylalanine, the CDR3 consists of 14 amino acids. Only CDR3 DNA remains: 42 bases, in frame from the first base. Reading the germline V gene (reference sequence) gives CDR1 GTSNPN and CDR2 SVGIG. The data derive from a study of blood T cell repertoires in COVID-19 (TCRdb year 2020). Background on the whole study: Samples covering the acute and convalescent phases of COVID-19 were provided by collaborators in the United States, Italy and Spain. HLA class I and class II types, where available, came from metadata supplied by the sample provider rather than from assay-based typing. A freely available public database, intended as a resource for researchers studying the immune response to SARS-CoV-2, is where the repertoires were released. Deeply sampled blood TCRbeta repertoires from subjects exposed to, actively infected with, or recovered from COVID-19 were included in the dataset. Samples were obtained from the ongoing ImmuneRACE study (first 160 participants) and from 1,254 subjects provided by 6 global collaborators. A de-identified subject ID, COVID-19 status, age in years and sex were almost always included in the sample metadata. The material from the prospective study consisted of cDNA or gDNA derived from T cells, B-cell-depleted T cells, or PBMCs. Paper-wide results and their limitations: How much clinical and demographic metadata was included differed by source and by participant, and the metadata was provided uncurated.

TCRbeta CDR3 regions were amplified from genomic DNA by means of the immunoSEQ Assay, a bias-controlled multiplex PCR. As for the original processing: Within the assay, amplification of reference gene primers was used to estimate how many nucleated cells each sample contained. To quantify the absolute abundance of each unique TCRbeta CDR3 rearrangement, sequence reads were collapsed and filtered. For each sample, productive Simpson clonality was calculated as the square root of Simpson's diversity index across productive rearrangements. As stored in TCRdb, this immuneACCESS dataset retains in-frame rearrangements with V and J assigned. A fraction of the clones does not appear; measured against another copy, unresolved V genes explain less than half of the discrepancy, and the remainder lacks a known reason. That table gives V, J and clone size, and the DNA gave D and trimming. The sample table contains around 370,000 clones; only one count was recorded for 85% to 90% of them. The ten largest clones add up to just under 7.5% of the sample.

At one collaborating source in Seattle, patients were enrolled during active infection and were followed longitudinally through the course of disease. Each collaborating institution followed its own protocols to collect whole blood in K2EDTA tubes. Collaborator samples were shipped for TCRbeta analysis as frozen whole blood, isolated PBMCs, or DNA extracted from either sample type. The sequence derives from a woman in her 70s with COVID-19, enrolled during active disease. This chain joins TRBV30 to TRBJ2-3; the D gene lacks a confident call. Specimen: peripheral blood. The sequenced DNA is TGTGCCTGGAGTGTAACGAGCTACACAGATACGCAGTATTTT. It encodes CAWSVTSYTDTQYF. The full variable domain, with segments outside the CDR3 supplied by the reference TRBV30 and TRBJ2-3 proteins, appears as SQTIHQWPATLVQPVGSPLSLECTVEGTSNPNLYWYRQAAGRGLQLLFYSVGIGQISSEVPQNLSASRPQDRQFILSSKKLLLSDSGFYLCAWSVTSYTDTQYFGPGTRLTVL.